The clone carrying this T cell receptor (beta chain) has just a few counts. Its cognate antigen is unknown. The data were obtained in a study of naive and memory T cell subsets. Study conclusions and caveats: Findings for naive and memory subsets could not be checked against ground truth. Naive repertoires, especially CD8, held a few larger clonotypes, possibly memory cells re-expressing CD45RA.

V was clipped by 7 bases and J by 10 bases; unmatched bases: 19. CDR3 length equals 16 residues. Germline lookup yields CDR1 ENHRY and CDR2 SYGVKD. Two oligonucleotides, mixed equimolar, formed the beta constant-region primer covering TRBC1 and TRBC2. Nested alpha and beta constant-region primers with the SP2 primer drove four PCR rounds on ligated cDNA. TCRdb re-called the UMI-ligation and nested PCR reads with MiXCR, one entry per CDR3 protein. The table shows under 150,000 distinct CDR3 sequences, with 15% to 25% occurring only once. Material for sequencing was naive CD8+ T cells from blood. The chain uses TRBV10-3 and TRBJ2-1, with TRBD1 matching 7 bases. This sequence was found in a human donor in good health. The CDR3 reads CAITEDVTGERGEQFF. In DNA form, the CDR3 reads TGTGCCATCACCGAGGATGTAACAGGGGAGAGGGGAGAGCAGTTCTTC.